Following are 3 T cell receptor beta chains from one sample sequenced in a study of blood T cell repertoires in COVID-19. Clones were sequenced by immunoSEQ multiplex PCR, and TCRdb holds only the in-frame ones, with some missing. This repertoire shows more than 95,000 clones, 80% to 90% found once; its top ten account for 3.5%. The specimen was peripheral blood. These receptor sequences come from a woman in her sixties or seventies with acute or convalescent COVID-19.

The CDR3 reads CASSFTGFGNTEAFF. In DNA, the CDR3 is TGCGCCAGCAGCTTTACAGGGTTCGGGAACACTGAAGCTTTCTTT. This chain links TRBV5-1 with TRBJ1-1, with D tentatively TRBD1 (6 bases). This CDR3 region has 15 residues. Germline V gene data show CDR1 as SGHRS and CDR2 as YFSETQ. The V and J ends lost 2 bases and 1 base respectively, with 12 bases between them.

The rearrangement uses TRBV2 and TRBJ1-1; 10 bases match TRBD1. CDR1 is SNHLY, CDR2 FYNNEI, per germline. The J segment lost 5 bases and the V segment lost 7 bases, leaving 4 bases of the junction unmatched. The CDR3 is 13 amino acids. The CDR3 sequence is CASMGQGRTEAFF. The CDR3, as DNA: TGTGCCAGCATGGGACAGGGGAGGACTGAAGCTTTCTTT.

V and J are TRBV6-5 and TRBJ1-6; D is possibly TRBD1 (5 bases). The V end was cut by 5 bases, the J end by 7 bases, with 12 bases between. The CDR3 contains 14 residues. Looked up from germline, CDR1 is MNHEY and CDR2 is SVGAGI. CDR3: CASSTGGWNSPLHF. CDR3 coding DNA: TGTGCCAGCAGTACCGGGGGGTGGAATTCACCCCTCCACTTT.